This T cell receptor (beta chain) stems from a study of siplizumab effects on memory and regulatory T cells. TCRdb's copy holds only in-frame clones and misses some; the assay was immunoSEQ multiplex PCR. The sample yields about 100,000 clones, about 93% seen once. The count of this clone is one. Antigen specificity is unknown. This CDR3 has 14 amino acids. From germline, CDR1 is SGHRS and CDR2 YFSETQ. The V end was cut by 4 bases, the J end by 1 base, with 11 bases between. General observations from the study: Siplizumab caused a significant drop in alloreactive sequences traceable to unstimulated CD4+ memory cells.

The TCR comes from a human donor in good health. Sequencing used Tregs sorted from blood. V gene TRBV5-1 combines with J gene TRBJ2-5, with D perhaps TRBD1 or TRBD2 (5 bases each). In DNA form, the CDR3 reads TGCGCCAGCAGCGTCACCGGGGCCCAAGAGACCCAGTACTTC. Its protein is CASSVTGAQETQYF.